This T cell receptor beta chain was sequenced for a study of shared clonotypes between healthy human individuals. CDR1 MNHNY and CDR2 SVGAGI come from the germline V gene (reference sequence). This CDR3 spans 14 amino acids. The V end lost 5 bases, the J end lost 4 bases, and 12 bases lay between the germline ends. Cells designated naive CD8 were CD45RO-negative and were positively selected for CCR7, with terminally differentiated effector memory CD45RA+ cells excluded. Turning to this clone: The antigen remains undetermined.

Notes on the study in general: Clonotype sharing across four donors was observed for roughly 5% of naive CD4 clonotypes.

Researchers divided each subset's genomic DNA evenly across several immunoSEQ plates. Method: immunoSEQ multiplex PCR; TCRdb's copy keeps in-frame clones and lacks some. There are some 2 million clones in the sample; approximately 95% occur only once, and 0.85% to 1.3% lies in the top ten. The chain is built from TRBV6-6 and TRBJ1-5, with D possibly matching TRBD1 (5 bases). The clonotype originates from a man younger than 35 in good health. The specimen sequenced was naive CD8+ T cells sorted from blood. CDR3: CASSRGSLNQPQHF. CDR3 in DNA: TGTGCCAGCAGTAGGGGTTCCCTAAATCAGCCCCAGCATTTT.